These 6 T cell receptor beta chains originate from one sample sequenced in a study of radiation and T cells in renal cell carcinoma. The protocol was immunoSEQ multiplex PCR, while the TCRdb copy is restricted to in-frame clones and leaves out a portion. The sample consists of some 75,000 clones, 82% of them appearing once. Time point noted: blood 2 weeks post-SBRT. The treatment denotes: 15 Gy SBRT to primary tumor, nephrectomy 4 weeks later. This specimen was blood, taken from a patient whose treatment included radiotherapy and nephrectomy. Every receptor here comes from a man aged 55 to 70 with renal cell carcinoma.

The chain couples TRBV13 to TRBJ1-2; the match to TRBD1 covers 7 bases. The germline CDR1 and CDR2 sequences are PRHDT and FYEKMQ (reference sequence). The CDR3 sequence is 17 residues long. The V gene end was trimmed by 8 bases and the J gene end by 4 bases; junction bases not matched to a gene: 19. The CDR3 loop is CASSNLIRTEGAYGYTF. The CDR3 DNA is TGTGCCAGCTCAAACCTCATCAGAACAGAGGGGGCCTATGGCTACACCTTC.

The CDR3 DNA sequence: TGTGCCAGCAGCGCGGGACTAGCGAACAGGGATGAGCAGTTCTTC. Translation gives CASSAGLANRDEQFF. The chain recombines TRBV9 with TRBJ2-1; 10 bases fit TRBD2. Per germline, CDR1 SGDLS and CDR2 YYNGEE. Unmatched junction bases numbered 8, after V lost 3 bases and J lost 8 bases. CDR3 length equals 15 residues.

This chain connects TRBV7-9 to TRBJ2-6; no clear D gene. This CDR3 region has 15 residues. V dropped 3 bases and J dropped 4 bases, with 10 bases sitting between them. The V gene's germline CDR1 is SEHNR and CDR2 FQNEAQ (reference sequence). The CDR3 nucleotides read TGTGCCAGCAGCTTCCGGCCGGAAGGGGCCAACGTCCTGACTTTC. Its protein product is CASSFRPEGANVLTF.

J is TRBJ2-1 and V is TRBV5-4, with 10 bases lining up with TRBD2. This CDR3 comprises 16 residues. Germline V CDR1 and CDR2: SGHNT, YYREEE (reference sequence). V was pared by 3 bases and J by 7 bases, with 10 bases of the junction left unmatched. In DNA, the CDR3 is TGTGCCAGCAGCTCCAGGACTAGCGGCAGCATAAATGAGCAGTTCTTC. It codes for CASSSRTSGSINEQFF.

The genes are TRBV14 and TRBJ2-3, with a weak D call TRBD1 (6 bases). This CDR3 region has 19 residues. V was clipped by 4 bases and J by 4 bases, with 27 bases between them. Germline V gene sequence: CDR1 SGHDN, CDR2 FVKESK. The CDR3 DNA follows: TGTGCCAGCAGCCCCCGAGCCCTCGTGGCTCGCTCAGGGGCAGATACGCAGTATTTT. Protein sequence: CASSPRALVARSGADTQYF.

V usage is TRBV2 and J usage is TRBJ2-1; D possibly corresponds to TRBD1 (6 bases). Germline V gene lookup returns CDR1 SNHLY and CDR2 FYNNEI. Trimming removed 4 bases at V and 6 bases at J, with 16 bases between. The CDR3 sequence is 15 residues long. The CDR3 spells CASSVSGAHINEQFF. Written as DNA, the CDR3 is TGTGCCAGCAGTGTTTCAGGGGCCCATATCAATGAGCAGTTCTTC.